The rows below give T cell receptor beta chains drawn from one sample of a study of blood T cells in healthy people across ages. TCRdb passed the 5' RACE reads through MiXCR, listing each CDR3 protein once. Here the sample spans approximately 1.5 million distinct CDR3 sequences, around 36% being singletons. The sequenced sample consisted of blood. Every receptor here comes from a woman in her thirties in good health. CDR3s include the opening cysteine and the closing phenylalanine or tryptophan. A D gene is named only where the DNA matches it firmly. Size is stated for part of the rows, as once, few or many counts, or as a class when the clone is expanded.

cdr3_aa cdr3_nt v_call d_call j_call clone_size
CASSAGLHNEQFF TGTGCCAGCAGCGCGGGACTTCACAATGAGCAGTTCTTC TRBV5-5 - TRBJ2-1 -
CGARDSMGDNEQYF TGCGGTGCTAGAGATTCGATGGGGGACAACGAGCAGTACTTC TRBV20-1 - TRBJ2-7 -
CASSPSGRRLKETQYF TGCGCCAGCAGCCCTAGCGGGAGACGCTTAAAAGAGACCCAGTACTTC TRBV5-1 TRBD2 TRBJ2-5 -
CASSFNRNRGRGYTF TGTGCCAGCAGTTTTAATAGAAACAGGGGTCGGGGCTACACCTTC TRBV12-3/TRBV12-4 TRBD1 TRBJ1-2 many
CASSELAGSNEQYF TGTGCCAGCAGTGAACTAGCCGGGTCCAACGAGCAGTACTTC TRBV6-1 - TRBJ2-7 few
CASTDARGTRHF TGTGCCAGCACCGACGCTAGGGGGACAAGGCATTTT TRBV6-6 - TRBJ1-5 -
CASSMAWDGTYEQYF TGTGCCAGTAGTATGGCGTGGGACGGGACCTACGAGCAGTACTTC TRBV19 - TRBJ2-7 -
CSARERGISTDTQYF TGCAGTGCTAGAGAGCGGGGCATCAGCACAGATACGCAGTATTTT TRBV20-1 - TRBJ2-3 many
CASTFGNTDTQYF TGCGCCAGCACCTTCGGGAACACAGATACGCAGTATTTT TRBV5-1 - TRBJ2-3 few
CASYNRGLSHEQYF TGTGCCAGCTACAACAGGGGGCTCAGCCACGAGCAGTACTTC TRBV28 TRBD1 TRBJ2-7 few
CASSQGVLAETQYF TGCGCCAGCAGCCAAGGTGTTCTAGCGGAGACCCAGTACTTC TRBV4-1 - TRBJ2-5 -
CASSVGGSPSSGANVLTF TGTGCCAGCAGCGTAGGGGGCAGCCCAAGCTCTGGGGCCAACGTCCTGACTTTC TRBV9 - TRBJ2-6 -
CASSPIGTGRYEQYF TGTGCCAGCTCACCGATAGGGACAGGTAGATACGAGCAGTACTTC TRBV18 TRBD1 TRBJ2-7 -
CASSQDSQGDTEAFF TGCGCCAGCAGCCAAGACTCGCAGGGGGACACTGAAGCTTTCTTT TRBV4-1 TRBD1 TRBJ1-1 -
CSARVGAGTYNEQFF TGCAGTGCTAGAGTAGGAGCGGGAACATACAATGAGCAGTTCTTC TRBV20-1 TRBD2 TRBJ2-1 -
CASTPGTGRIPYQPQHF TGTGCCAGTACCCCTGGGACAGGCCGTATTCCGTATCAGCCCCAGCATTTT TRBV19 TRBD1 TRBJ1-5 -
CASRLGGQPQHF TGTGCCAGCCGGTTGGGTGGACAGCCCCAGCATTTT TRBV28 - TRBJ1-5 -
CASSSDRAPGGYTF TGTGCCAGCAGTTCTGACAGGGCTCCGGGGGGCTACACCTTC TRBV27 TRBD1 TRBJ1-2 few
CASSPSRGQGWTEAFF TGTGCCAGCAGTCCGTCGAGGGGGCAGGGATGGACTGAAGCTTTCTTT TRBV12-3/TRBV12-4 TRBD1 TRBJ1-1 -
CAIKEALGETQYF TGTGCCATCAAGGAGGCTCTCGGGGAGACCCAGTACTTC TRBV10-3 - TRBJ2-5 -
CSADKNMNTEAFF TGCAGTGCTGACAAGAACATGAACACTGAAGCTTTCTTT TRBV20-1 - TRBJ1-1 -
CASSLETAYNEQFF TGCGCCAGCAGCCTGGAGACAGCTTACAATGAGCAGTTCTTC TRBV5-1 - TRBJ2-1 many
CASSLTSGTSWIQYF TGTGCCAGCAGCCTGACTAGCGGGACGTCATGGATTCAGTACTTC TRBV6-1 TRBD2 TRBJ2-4 -
CASSPLLGQHTDTQYF TGTGCCAGCAGCCCCCTATTGGGACAGCACACAGATACGCAGTATTTT TRBV7-9 TRBD1 TRBJ2-3 few
CASRAGVAYNEQFF TGTGCCAGCAGAGCAGGGGTCGCCTACAATGAGCAGTTCTTC TRBV12-3/TRBV12-4 - TRBJ2-1 -
CSARDPDRQGFNEKLFF TGCAGTGCTAGAGACCCAGACCGTCAGGGTTTCAATGAAAAACTGTTTTTT TRBV20-1 - TRBJ1-4 few
CASSAIYNEQFF TGTGCCAGCAGCGCCATATACAATGAGCAGTTCTTC TRBV9 - TRBJ2-1 few
CASGQVLDQPQHF TGTGCCAGCGGACAGGTTCTGGATCAGCCCCAGCATTTT TRBV6-6 TRBD1 TRBJ1-5 -
CASSFGRTGDYGYTF TGTGCCAGCAGTTTCGGGCGAACAGGGGACTATGGCTACACCTTC TRBV12-3/TRBV12-4 TRBD1 TRBJ1-2 -
CAWEEGTNYGYTF TGTGCCTGGGAAGAGGGAACTAACTATGGCTACACCTTC TRBV30 - TRBJ1-2 -
CASSAPASGETYNEQFF TGTGCCAGCAGCGCCCCGGCTAGCGGGGAGACATACAATGAGCAGTTCTTC TRBV9 TRBD2 TRBJ2-1 -
CSARDYQGPYNEQFF TGCAGTGCTAGAGATTACCAGGGCCCCTACAATGAGCAGTTCTTC TRBV20-1 - TRBJ2-1 -
CASSPMISGGTRQNTGELFF TGTGCCAGCAGTCCTATGATTAGCGGGGGGACACGACAGAACACCGGGGAGCTGTTTTTT TRBV27 TRBD2 TRBJ2-2 few
CSAQDPNVLWGYTF TGCAGTGCTCAGGACCCAAACGTATTATGGGGCTACACCTTC TRBV20-1 - TRBJ1-2 few
CASSTGTSGADEYF TGTGCCAGCAGCACCGGGACTAGCGGGGCTGATGAGTACTTC TRBV9 TRBD2 TRBJ2-7 few
CASSFRRTGVKGYEQYF TGTGCCAGCAGTTTTCGTAGGACAGGGGTTAAGGGGTACGAGCAGTACTTC TRBV27 TRBD1 TRBJ2-7 -
CASSPGAGIPLGYTF TGTGCCAGCAGCCCAGGGGCGGGGATCCCTCTTGGCTACACCTTC TRBV7-9 - TRBJ1-2 few
CASRLGQGVDEAFF TGCGCCAGCAGACTCGGACAGGGGGTGGATGAAGCTTTCTTT TRBV5-1 TRBD1 TRBJ1-1 -
CASSEWRAPFYEQYF TGTGCCAGCAGTGAATGGAGAGCCCCTTTTTACGAGCAGTACTTC TRBV6-1 - TRBJ2-7 -
CSARDVRGRVPLRDTQYF TGCAGTGCTAGAGATGTGAGGGGGAGGGTCCCCCTACGCGATACGCAGTATTTT TRBV20-1 - TRBJ2-3 few
CASSQAWSGGKNEQFF TGCGCCAGCAGCCAAGCATGGTCAGGGGGCAAGAATGAGCAGTTCTTC TRBV4-1 TRBD1 TRBJ2-1 few